The 30 T cell receptor beta chains given below trace back to one sample, sequenced in a study of CD8 T cells in Susac syndrome. RNA amounts of 0.5 to 1 ug underwent reverse transcription with random hexamers. TCRdb used MiXCR to reprocess the immunoSEQ multiplex PCR reads, holding one entry per CDR3 protein. The sample holds a few hundred thousand distinct CDR3 sequences, around 85% seen once. The sample taken for sequencing was CD8+ T cells from PBMCs. Receptor source: a human donor with multiple sclerosis.

This rearrangement joins TRBV29-1 to TRBJ1-1; 7 nucleotides line up with TRBD1. There are 13 residues in the CDR3. Germline CDR1 reads SQVTM; CDR2 reads ANQGSEA. The V and J ends lost 0 bases and 6 bases, in that order; junction bases with no gene match: 4. The CDR3 loop reads CSVEDLTGSEAFF. CDR3 DNA: TGCAGCGTTGAAGATCTGACAGGGTCTGAAGCTTTCTTT.

The chain recombines TRBV20-1 with TRBJ2-7, with 9 nucleotides matching TRBD1. V was pared by 0 bases and J by 3 bases, with 3 bases of the junction left unmatched. The CDR3 extends over 14 amino acids. Germline V gene sequence: CDR1 DFQATT, CDR2 SNEGSKA (reference sequence). This chain's CDR3 is CSARDPDRGYEQYF. The CDR3, as DNA: TGCAGTGCTAGAGATCCGGACAGGGGCTACGAGCAGTACTTC.

The chain couples TRBV12-3 or TRBV12-4 to TRBJ2-1; D unresolved. There are 15 residues in the CDR3. Trimming stripped 5 bases from V and 0 bases from J, with 11 bases between. The CDR3 region has the DNA TGTGCCAGCAGTGACCCGACTTTCTCCTACAATGAGCAGTTCTTC. It codes for CASSDPTFSYNEQFF.

The rearrangement joins TRBV4-1 to TRBJ1-2; D remains unclear. The V end lost 0 bases, the J end lost 0 bases, and 8 bases lay between the germline ends. The CDR3 runs to 15 residues. In germline, CDR1 is MGHRA, CDR2 YSYEKL. CDR3 coding DNA: TGCGCCAGCAGCCAAGAGGCTAGAACTAACTATGGCTACACCTTC. The encoded protein is CASSQEARTNYGYTF.

The V gene is TRBV2, the J gene TRBJ1-1; unclear D gene. V was shortened by 5 bases and J by 1 base, with 14 bases between the two germline ends. There are 15 residues in the CDR3. The germline gives CDR1 SNHLY, CDR2 FYNNEI. The CDR3 sequence: CASSTLIGENTEAFF. CDR3 coding DNA: TGTGCCAGCAGTACGCTTATCGGGGAGAACACTGAAGCTTTCTTT.

This chain links TRBV6-1 with TRBJ1-1, with TRBD1 matching over 7 bases. V lost 7 bases to trimming and J lost 1 base; unmatched junction nucleotides: 21. Germline V gene data show CDR1 as MNHNS and CDR2 as SASEGT. The CDR3 is 19 residues long. The CDR3 DNA is TGTGCCAGCAATAACCTACCGGGCGGGGACAGCGGAGAGAACACTGAAGCTTTCTTT. Translated: CASNNLPGGDSGENTEAFF.

This clonotype came up once. J is TRBJ2-2 and V is TRBV28; tentative D call: TRBD2 (6 bases). CDR1 and CDR2 from the germline V gene are MDHEN and SYDVKM. V shed 4 bases and J shed 9 bases, with 9 bases lying between them. The CDR3 is 12 amino acids. CDR3 nucleotide sequence: TGTGCCAGCAGTTCGGGAGCGTGGGAGCTGTTTTTT. Translation gives CASSSGAWELFF.

The chain links TRBV9 to TRBJ2-7; D ambiguous. Trimming left V 0 bases short and J 5 bases short, with 6 bases between. This CDR3 comprises 12 residues. CDR1 SGDLS and CDR2 YYNGEE come from the germline V gene. The CDR3 loop is CASSVAGDEQYF. The CDR3 bases are TGTGCCAGCAGCGTAGCTGGAGACGAGCAGTACTTC.

The V call is TRBV7-9, the J call TRBJ2-1; 10 bases match TRBD1. V dropped 6 bases and J dropped 7; count of bases not matched to a gene: 6. The CDR3 is 14 residues long. CDR1 is SEHNR, CDR2 FQNEAQ, per germline (reference sequence). The CDR3 DNA reads as TGTGCCAGCAGTTGGACAGGGGGTATGAATGAGCAGTTCTTC. The encoded protein is CASSWTGGMNEQFF.

There are a few counts of this clonotype. The chain couples TRBV7-9 to TRBJ1-1; the D is unclear. This CDR3 region has 13 residues. V was shortened by 5 bases and J by 6 bases, with 13 bases between the two germline ends. Germline V gene data show CDR1 as SEHNR and CDR2 as FQNEAQ (reference sequence). The CDR3 bases are TGTGCCAGCAGCCCCAGACCGACCTCTGAAGCTTTCTTT. Its protein product is CASSPRPTSEAFF.

The chain employs TRBV5-4 and TRBJ1-5, with 10 positions matching TRBD1. This CDR3 is built from 15 residues. Trimming removed 4 bases from V and 6 bases from J; junction bases left unmatched: 7. The germline V gene has CDR1 SGHNT and CDR2 YYREEE (reference sequence). DNA of the CDR3: TGTGCCAGCAGCACTGACAGGGGGCTAGGTCAGCCCCAGCATTTT. Protein product: CASSTDRGLGQPQHF.

The chain recombines TRBV6-5 with TRBJ2-7; perhaps TRBD1 as D (6 bases). Germline CDR1 is MNHEY and CDR2 is SVGAGI. The CDR3 contains 15 residues. V was cut by 0 bases and J by 5 bases, with 14 bases left in between. CDR3 loop: CASSYSETGYHEQYF. The CDR3 region has the DNA TGTGCCAGCAGTTACTCCGAAACAGGGTACCACGAGCAGTACTTC.

In its sample, this clonotype was seen once. The chain links TRBV23-1 to TRBJ2-1; TRBD1 matches 9 bases. TRBV23-1 is marked as an open reading frame, function uncertain. The CDR3 contains 13 residues. After removal of 2 bases from V and 8 bases from J, the junction contained 1 base not matched to a gene. The CDR3 sequence is CASSQGQGHEQFF. In nucleotides, the CDR3 is TGCGCCAGCAGTCAAGGACAGGGGCATGAGCAGTTCTTC.

The gene calls are TRBV10-3 and TRBJ2-7; TRBD1 is a possible D gene (5 bases). This CDR3 is built from 13 residues. In germline, CDR1 is ENHRY, CDR2 SYGVKD. Trimming pared 8 bases from V and 2 bases from J, leaving 13 bases between. The CDR3 bases are TGTGCCATCCGTAAGACAGATACCTACGAGCAGTACTTC. Its translation: CAIRKTDTYEQYF.

The chain joins TRBV6-1 to TRBJ2-7, with D maybe TRBD2 (5 bases). CDR3 length equals 18 residues. The germline V gene encodes CDR1 MNHNS and CDR2 SASEGT. The V gene lost 6 bases and the J gene lost 0 bases, with 24 bases spanning the gap. CDR3 nucleotides: TGTGCCAGCAGCGATCAACCTCTGCCGGGGAATTGCTCCTACGAGCAGTACTTC. Translated: CASSDQPLPGNCSYEQYF.

This chain uses TRBV4-1 with TRBJ2-7; D unclear. Trimming pared 1 base from V and 3 bases from J, leaving 7 bases between. The CDR3 totals 13 residues. CDR1 is MGHRA and CDR2 is YSYEKL in the germline V gene. The CDR3 loop is CASSQVRSYEQYF. CDR3 sequence (DNA): TGCGCCAGCAGCCAAGTACGGAGCTACGAGCAGTACTTC.

The rearrangement joins TRBV5-6 to TRBJ2-2; the D is unclear. The CDR3 totals 16 residues. CDR1 and CDR2 from the germline V gene are SGHDT and YYEEEE. Trimming took off 4 bases at V and 4 bases at J, with 17 bases between the two ends. CDR3 nucleotides: TGTGCCAGCAGCCACCTTCTGTTGGGTGCCACCGGGGAGCTGTTTTTT. Amino acids: CASSHLLLGATGELFF.

V and J are TRBV5-5 and TRBJ1-5, with D possibly matching TRBD1 (5 bases). CDR1 is SGHKS and CDR2 is YYEKEE in the germline V gene (reference sequence). The CDR3 covers 15 residues. With 1 base removed from V and 2 bases from J, the gap between germline ends came to 10 bases. CDR3 protein: CASSLTTGGNQPQHF. The CDR3 nucleotides read TGTGCCAGCAGCTTGACCACAGGCGGCAATCAGCCCCAGCATTTT.

This clonotype has only a few counts. CDR3 bases: TGTGCCAGCAGCCAAGTGCAGGGATCCTACGAGCAGTACTTC. It specifies CASSQVQGSYEQYF. The chain uses TRBV14 and TRBJ2-7, with a possible D match to TRBD1 (5 bases). The CDR3 covers 14 residues. Germline V gives CDR1 SGHDN, CDR2 FVKESK. V was trimmed by 1 base and J by 1 base, leaving 8 bases between them.

This clonotype was counted a single time. V and J are TRBV7-6 and TRBJ2-1, with 8 bases aligning to TRBD2. From germline, CDR1 is SGHVS and CDR2 FNYEAQ. This CDR3 contains 17 residues. After removal of 5 bases from V and 0 bases from J, the junction contained 9 bases not matched to a gene. The CDR3 sequence is CASSPGVAGYSYNEQFF. CDR3 nucleotide sequence: TGTGCCAGCAGCCCCGGGGTAGCGGGGTACTCCTACAATGAGCAGTTCTTC. The full variable domain, rest sourced from reference TRBV7-6 and TRBJ2-1, is GAGVSQSPRYKVTKRGQDVALRCDPISGHVSLYWYRQALGQGPEFLTYFNYEAQQDKSGLPNDRFSAERPEGSISTLTIQRTEQRDSAMYRCASSPGVAGYSYNEQFFGPGTRLTVL.

This rearrangement joins TRBV7-9 to TRBJ2-1, with TRBD2 as a possible D gene (6 bases). V dropped 6 bases and J dropped 2 bases, with 20 bases sitting between them. This CDR3 has 17 residues. CDR1 and CDR2 (germline): SEHNR, FQNEAQ (reference sequence). CDR3 protein: CASSFFSPGLAYNEQFF. CDR3 in DNA: TGTGCCAGCAGTTTTTTCTCCCCGGGACTGGCCTACAATGAGCAGTTCTTC.

The chain joins TRBV12-5 to TRBJ2-7; 7 bases agree with TRBD1. Germline CDR1 and CDR2: LGHNT and FRNRAP. This CDR3 spans 17 amino acids. J gave up 3 bases and V 3 bases, and 14 bases lay outside the gene matches. DNA of the CDR3: TGTGCTAGTGGTTTTGGGACAGAGGGCGGTTCTAACTACGAGCAGTACTTC. This gives the protein CASGFGTEGGSNYEQYF. The entire variable domain, with the rest obtained from reference TRBV12-5 and TRBJ2-7, is as follows: DARVTQTPRHKVTEMGQEVTMRCQPILGHNTVFWYRQTMMQGLELLAYFRNRAPLDDSGMPKDRFSAEMPDATLATLKIQPSEPRDSAVYFCASGFGTEGGSNYEQYFGPGTRLTVT.

This chain uses TRBV2 with TRBJ1-1; D gene ambiguous. The length of the CDR3 is 12 residues. Trimming took off 11 bases at V and 6 bases at J, with 16 bases between the two ends. Germline assignment: CDR1 SNHLY and CDR2 FYNNEI. The CDR3 loop reads CAYESGEPEAFF. CDR3 sequence (DNA): TGTGCCTATGAGTCCGGGGAGCCTGAAGCTTTCTTT.

The chain has TRBV14 and TRBJ2-3; 9 bases fit TRBD2. The CDR3 has 16 residues. Losses at the gene ends were 3 bases for V and 5 bases for J; bases not matched to a gene: 9. The germline gives CDR1 SGHDN, CDR2 FVKESK. CDR3 sequence (DNA): TGTGCCAGCAGCCACCTTAGCGGGGGTCGACGAGATACGCAGTATTTT. This gives the protein CASSHLSGGRRDTQYF.

The chain couples TRBV21-1 to TRBJ1-2. TRBV21-1 is labeled a pseudogene. The CDR3 loop spans 10 amino acids. CDR3 sequence (DNA): TGTGCCAGCAGTAACCGATGTTTAAGCTTC. Amino acids: CASSNRCLSF.

The chain couples TRBV15 to TRBJ2-7; maybe TRBD1 (6 bases). CDR1 is LNHNV, CDR2 YYDKDF, per germline (reference sequence). V gave up 9 bases and J gave up 5 bases, with 11 bases separating them. The CDR3 covers 11 residues. This CDR3 reads CATQGAHEQYF. CDR3 sequence (DNA): TGTGCCACACAGGGTGCCCACGAGCAGTACTTC.

The chain combines TRBV29-1 with TRBJ1-1; no clear D gene. CDR1 and CDR2 (germline): SQVTM, ANQGSEA. V was shortened by 0 bases and J by 1 base, with 6 bases between the two germline ends. The CDR3 consists of 13 residues. CDR3 sequence reads: CSVEEGSNTEAFF. CDR3 nucleotide sequence: TGCAGCGTTGAAGAGGGCTCGAACACTGAAGCTTTCTTT.

The V gene is TRBV30, the J gene TRBJ2-7; TRBD2 matches at 7 bases. The CDR3 loop spans 10 amino acids. Germline V gene sequence: CDR1 GTSNPN, CDR2 SVGIG (reference sequence). With V trimmed by 5 bases and J by 5 bases, 0 bases remained unmatched. DNA of the CDR3: TGTGCCTGGGGGGGGGACGAGCAGTACTTC. Translation: CAWGGDEQYF.

The chain employs TRBV7-9 and TRBJ2-2, with a possible D match to TRBD1 (6 bases). The CDR3 consists of 14 residues. Germline V gives CDR1 SEHNR, CDR2 FQNEAQ (reference sequence). V was cut by 5 bases and J by 4 bases, with 11 bases left in between. The CDR3 DNA sequence: TGTGCCAGCAGCAACACAGGGCCCACCGGGGAGCTGTTTTTT. This gives the protein CASSNTGPTGELFF.

J is TRBJ2-1 and V is TRBV27; TRBD1 or TRBD2 may be the D gene (5 bases each). V dropped 4 bases and J dropped 6 bases, with 10 bases sitting between them. Germline CDR1 and CDR2: MNHEY and SMNVEV (reference sequence). The length of the CDR3 is 13 residues. Here the CDR3 reads CASSYSGTNEQFF. The CDR3 DNA sequence: TGTGCCAGCAGTTATTCAGGGACCAATGAGCAGTTCTTC.